This entry describes one T cell receptor (beta chain). This sample is drawn from a study of control samples from healthy donors and cancer patients. V gave up 2 bases and J gave up 9 bases, with 8 bases separating them. The CDR3 covers 13 residues. Germline-derived CDR1 and CDR2 are SGHTA and FQGNSA. Assay used: immunoSEQ multiplex PCR; TCRdb lists only in-frame clones, some missing. This sample has about 160,000 clones, with roughly 94% found just once. Sequencing was done on a sample of blood. The chain employs TRBV7-2 and TRBJ1-6; D is perhaps TRBD1 (5 bases). This sequence originates from a middle-aged woman in good health. CDR3 loop: CASSLRQSSPLHF. The CDR3 DNA follows: TGTGCCAGCAGCTTAAGACAGAGTTCACCCCTCCACTTT.